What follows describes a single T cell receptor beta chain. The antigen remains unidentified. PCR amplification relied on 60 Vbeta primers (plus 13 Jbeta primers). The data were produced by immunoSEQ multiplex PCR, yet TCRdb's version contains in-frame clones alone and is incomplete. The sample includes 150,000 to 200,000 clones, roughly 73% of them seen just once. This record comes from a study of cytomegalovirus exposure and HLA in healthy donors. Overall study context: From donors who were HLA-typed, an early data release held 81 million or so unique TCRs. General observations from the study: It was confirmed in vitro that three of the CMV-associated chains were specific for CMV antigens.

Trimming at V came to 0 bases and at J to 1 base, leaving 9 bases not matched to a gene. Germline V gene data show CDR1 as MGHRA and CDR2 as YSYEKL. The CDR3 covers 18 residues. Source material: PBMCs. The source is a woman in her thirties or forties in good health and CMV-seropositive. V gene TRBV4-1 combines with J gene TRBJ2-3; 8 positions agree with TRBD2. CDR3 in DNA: TGCGCCAGCAGCCAAGATTACGGGCTAGCGGGCCGCACAGATACGCAGTATTTT. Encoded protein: CASSQDYGLAGRTDTQYF.